This record looks at one T cell receptor (beta chain) sequence and its context. The protocol was immunoSEQ multiplex PCR, while the TCRdb copy is restricted to in-frame clones and leaves out a portion. Of more than 200,000 clones detected, approximately 86% appear once; the ten largest clones hold 1.5% to 2%. CDR1 and CDR2 from the germline V gene are LNHDA and SQIVND (reference sequence). The ends lost 5 bases at V and 6 bases at J; junction bases unmatched: 14. The CDR3 consists of 16 residues. These data come from a study of blood T cell repertoires in COVID-19. What the recovered Cohort 3 donors had was two negative PCRs, clearance, or symptom resolution.

The origin of this receptor is a woman aged 45-65 years who had recovered from COVID-19. The chain links TRBV19 to TRBJ2-7; 9 bases match TRBD1. Input material: PBMCs or T cells enriched from blood (not recorded which). CDR3: CASSPPGTGYLIEQYF. The CDR3 nucleotides read TGTGCCAGTAGTCCTCCCGGGACAGGGTATCTTATCGAGCAGTACTTC.